This TCR beta chain was captured in a study of human T cells and chemical hapten exposure. The CDR3 is 13 amino acids. Germline CDR1 is SNHLY and CDR2 is FYNNEI. V was cut by 1 base and J by 4 bases, with 8 bases left in between. This clonotype was counted between two and nine times. The sample's time point: patch test 1, 2 weeks after DPC sensitization. Sample treatment: therapeutic diphenylcyclopropenone sensitization with weekly scalp DPC. Total RNA was isolated from unfractionated whole blood. TCRdb analysed the RACE reads with MiXCR anew, one entry per CDR3 protein. The data show approximately 350,000 distinct CDR3 sequences, around 7% seen once.

Sequences were derived from whole blood, sampled in connection with sensitization to the hapten diphenylcyclopropenone (DPC). The chain recombines TRBV2 with TRBJ2-7, with a possible D match to TRBD1 (6 bases). This receptor was obtained from a young woman with alopecia areata. Some clones in this sample may be carry-over from other donors' samples. CDR3 region: CASSEDRVYEQYF. The CDR3 nucleotides read TGTGCCAGCAGTGAAGACAGGGTTTACGAGCAGTACTTC.